These 12 T cell receptor beta chains share one sample of origin, sequenced in a study of EBV T-cell therapy then PD-1 blockade in nasopharyngeal carcinoma. Treatment given: AdE1-LMPpoly-expanded autologous EBV-specific T-cell therapy followed by anti-PD-1 nivolumab. Their antigen targets remain unknown. The assay was immunoSEQ multiplex PCR, and TCRdb's table has in-frame clones only and misses some. Of about 22,000 clones detected, 82% appear once; the ten largest clones hold 24%. The sequenced sample was CD8+ T cells from blood, obtained at day -245 from a patient whose treatment included autologous EBV-specific T cells and nivolumab. The receptors originated from a man aged 40-49 years with nasopharyngeal carcinoma.

The chain links TRBV27 to TRBJ2-3; no firm D call. Germline V gives CDR1 MNHEY, CDR2 SMNVEV (reference sequence). The length of the CDR3 is 13 residues. With 7 bases removed from V and 2 bases from J, the gap between germline ends came to 10 bases. As DNA, the CDR3 is TGTGCCAGCAAATTCGTGGACACAGATACGCAGTATTTT. This codes for CASKFVDTDTQYF.

This sequence joins TRBV7-6 and TRBJ2-7; D uncertain. CDR3 length: 14 residues. V lost 2 bases to trimming and J lost 3 bases, with 11 bases between them. Looked up from germline, CDR1 is SGHVS and CDR2 is FNYEAQ. CDR3 in amino acids: CASSLFPVGYEQYF. CDR3 coding DNA: TGTGCCAGCAGCTTATTTCCAGTGGGCTACGAGCAGTACTTC.

The chain links TRBV2 to TRBJ1-2; D is unclear. The CDR3 extends over 13 amino acids. Looked up from germline, CDR1 is SNHLY and CDR2 is FYNNEI. The V gene lost 3 bases and the J gene lost 6 bases, with 11 bases spanning the gap. For the CDR3, the DNA is TGTGCCAGCAGTGACAGAACAGTCCATGGCTACACCTTC. Translated, it gives CASSDRTVHGYTF.

Points on this clone: An end of the junction does not agree with germline; a read error may underlie this. This chain joins TRBV7-9 and TRBJ2-3, with 7 bases matching TRBD1. In germline, CDR1 is SEHNR, CDR2 FQNEAQ (reference sequence). CDR3 length: 15 residues. Here the CDR3 DNA reads TGTGCCAGCACCTTAAAAAGGGGACAGATGGATACGCAGTATTTT. It translates to CASTLKRGQMDTQYF.

The V and J genes are TRBV3-1 (or the pseudogene TRBV3-2) and TRBJ1-2; 7 bases align to TRBD1. Germline assignment: CDR1 LGHDT and CDR2 YNNKEL (reference sequence). V shed 4 bases and J 5 bases; nucleotides not matched to a gene: 13. The CDR3 totals 16 residues. The CDR3 here is CASSPISRGLRYGYTF. CDR3 DNA sequence: TGTGCCAGCAGCCCCATTAGTAGGGGGCTACGGTATGGCTACACCTTC.

This clone was recorded a few times. The chain combines TRBV13 with TRBJ1-2, with 8 bases matching TRBD1. The germline V gene encodes CDR1 PRHDT and CDR2 FYEKMQ (reference sequence). V lost 0 bases, J lost 4 bases, and 1 base stayed unmatched. The CDR3 consists of 14 residues. This CDR3 reads CASSLGTGAYGYTF. CDR3 nucleotides: TGTGCCAGCAGCTTAGGGACAGGGGCCTATGGCTACACCTTC.

This chain links TRBV6-1 with TRBJ2-2, with 7 bases identical to TRBD2. The V segment lost 1 base and the J segment 5 bases; nucleotides outside the gene matches: 4. The CDR3 is made up of 15 amino acids. Germline V gene data show CDR1 as MNHNS and CDR2 as SASEGT. CDR3 coding DNA: TGTGCCAGCAGTGAAGACCCCGGGGGGACCGGGGAGCTGTTTTTT. Amino acids: CASSEDPGGTGELFF.

This clone showed up just once. The chain carries TRBV19 and TRBJ1-3, with a tentative D call TRBD1 (5 bases). Between the trimmed V and J ends, which lost 8 bases and 0 bases, there was a span of 11 bases. Germline CDR1 and CDR2: LNHDA and SQIVND (reference sequence). The CDR3 runs to 14 residues. CDR3 region: CASETAFSGNTIYF. The CDR3 DNA sequence: TGTGCCAGTGAGACAGCTTTCTCTGGAAACACCATATATTTT.

By share, this clone counts as medium-sized (0.01 to 0.1%). The chain's CDR3 is CASSEIELADEQFF. Here the CDR3 DNA reads TGTGCCAGCAGTGAAATCGAGCTAGCCGATGAGCAGTTCTTC. The chain employs TRBV25-1 and TRBJ2-1; possible D gene TRBD2, 5 bases. V was trimmed by 2 bases and J by 8 bases, leaving 13 bases between them. The CDR3 is 14 amino acids. From germline, CDR1 is MGHDK and CDR2 SYGVNS.

This chain joins TRBV7-9 and TRBJ2-7; no firm D call. With 2 bases removed from V and 7 bases from J, the gap between germline ends came to 12 bases. Germline V gives CDR1 SEHNR, CDR2 FQNEAQ (reference sequence). CDR3 length: 13 amino acids. The CDR3 bases are TGTGCCAGCAGCTTAAAGTTGTCGGGTGAGCAGTACTTC. It codes for CASSLKLSGEQYF.

This clone was recorded a few times. The chain couples TRBV4-2 to TRBJ2-7; no definite D call. The CDR3 sequence is 15 residues long. Germline assignment: CDR1 LGHNA and CDR2 YNFKEQ. Trimming stripped 0 bases from V and 2 bases from J, with 11 bases between. The chain's CDR3 is CASSQDRRLTYEQYF. The DNA for the CDR3 is TGTGCCAGCAGCCAAGATAGGAGATTAACCTACGAGCAGTACTTC.

This clone was picked up one time. This chain joins TRBV6-6 and TRBJ1-2; D gene ambiguous. Germline V lookup: CDR1 MNHNY, CDR2 SVGAGI (reference sequence). The CDR3 contains 14 residues. The V end was cut by 0 bases, the J end by 4 bases, with 9 bases between. CDR3 bases: TGTGCCAGCAGTTACTCGGCAGTACCCTATGGCTACACCTTC. Encoded protein: CASSYSAVPYGYTF.